This T cell receptor beta chain was observed in a study of T cell changes during pregnancy in multiple sclerosis. Assay: immunoSEQ multiplex PCR; the TCRdb copy retains only in-frame clones and omits some. The sample consists of fewer than 90,000 clones, around 94% of them appearing once. This clone was seen a single time. The V and J ends lost 4 bases and 4 bases respectively, with 5 bases between them. In germline, CDR1 is SGHVS, CDR2 FNYEAQ. The CDR3 length is 12 residues. The input for sequencing was peripheral blood, taken after pregnancy. The chain uses TRBV7-6 and TRBJ1-3, with D hard to call. This receptor was taken from a female donor in good health, enrolled as a control in a pregnancy study. For the CDR3, the DNA is TGTGCCAGCAGCTCACAGGGAAACACCATATATTTT. Translating gives CASSSQGNTIYF.